These 5 T cell receptor beta chains share one sample of origin, sequenced in a study of T-cell reconstitution after alpha-beta-depleted transplantation in children (TCRdb year 2016). The library was generated by PCR. This sample was sequenced with an Illumina HiSeq 2500. To normalize quantification of the TCRbeta repertoire, the TCR libraries were built with molecular barcoding that relied on unique molecular identifiers. TCRdb reprocessing: public reads trimmed at Q25 with fastp, clones called with MiXCR, in-frame beta chains kept. When rows share a CDR3 protein, they turn into one entry using the most common DNA and genes. The table for this sample lists 200,000 to 250,000 distinct CDR3 sequences; around 9.5% of them were counted only once. The ten largest clones take up 6.2% of the sample. The sample consisted of PBMCs from the stem cell graft donor, taken from the stem cell graft. Receptors were obtained from a human donor who donated a stem cell graft to a child with acute lymphoblastic leukemia.

The CDR3 DNA reads TGTGCCACTCGAGGGACAAGCAGCAATCAGCCCCAGCATTTT. This encodes CATRGTSSNQPQHF. The chain combines TRBV27 with TRBJ1-5; the D gene is possibly TRBD1 (6 bases). Germline V lookup: CDR1 MNHEY, CDR2 SMNVEV (reference sequence). The CDR3 spans 14 residues. Between the trimmed V and J ends, which lost 10 bases and 1 base, there was a span of 14 bases.

This clonotype showed up just a few times. V usage is TRBV7-9 and J usage is TRBJ2-5; D uncertain. This CDR3 spans 16 amino acids. Germline-derived CDR1 and CDR2 are SEHNR and FQNEAQ (reference sequence). V was clipped by 0 bases and J by 0 bases, with 11 bases between them. CDR3 sequence (DNA): TGTGCCAGCAGCTTAGCCCTTCGACCGAACCAAGAGACCCAGTACTTC. Amino acid sequence: CASSLALRPNQETQYF. The variable domain in full, with the rest retrieved from reference TRBV7-9 and TRBJ2-5, is DTGVSQNPRHKITKRGQNVTFRCDPISEHNRLYWYRQTLGQGPEFLTYFQNEAQLEKSRLLSDRFSAERPKGSFSTLEIQRTEQGDSAMYLCASSLALRPNQETQYFGPGTRLLVL.

The gene calls are TRBV5-1 and TRBJ2-1; possibly TRBD2 for D (6 bases). Trimming took 5 bases from V and 0 from J, leaving 12 bases between them. This CDR3 has 15 residues. Germline CDR1 reads SGHRS; CDR2 reads YFSETQ. The CDR3 DNA sequence: TGCGCCAGCAGGGGGGGATCATCCTCCTACAATGAGCAGTTCTTC. This translates into CASRGGSSSYNEQFF.

The V call is TRBV20-1, the J call TRBJ2-7, with 7 bases fitting TRBD2. This CDR3 contains 13 residues. CDR1 and CDR2 (germline): DFQATT, SNEGSKA (reference sequence). V was pared by 4 bases and J by 4 bases, with 7 bases of the junction left unmatched. DNA for the CDR3: TGCAGTGCTATTGGGGGGGGTTGGTACGAGCAGTACTTC. Residues: CSAIGGGWYEQYF.

This clonotype was counted many times. The chain carries TRBV7-2 and TRBJ2-2, with D uncertain. Trimming pared 1 base from V and 7 bases from J, leaving 10 bases between. From germline, CDR1 is SGHTA and CDR2 FQGNSA. The CDR3 runs to 14 residues. In DNA, the CDR3 is TGTGCCAGCAGCTTAGGTTCCTTCGGCGGGGAGCTGTTTTTT. Translating gives CASSLGSFGGELFF.